These 13 T cell receptor beta chains were sequenced from one sample in a study of beta chain features in type 1 diabetes (dated by TCRdb to the late 2010s). Library creation used the immunoSEQ multiplex PCR assay. The High Capacity cDNA Reverse Transcription Kit was used to reverse transcribe all of the isolated RNA, meaning that expressed TCRB transcripts were what got sequenced. This is the immuneACCESS table as TCRdb keeps it, with only in-frame sequences that have V and J called. A part of the clones is gone; compared with another copy, unresolved V genes explain less than half, and the rest is unexplained. Counted in this sample were about 900,000 clones; 15% to 20% of them appeared once. Jointly, the top ten make up 0.02% to 0.025% of the sample. What was sequenced was naive CD4+ T cells from blood. The cell subset or site label for this specimen denotes: true naive CD4+ T cells. The receptors here all came from a woman aged 18-29 years in good health.

V is TRBV7-2 and J is TRBJ2-2; 10 bases fit TRBD1. Germline V lookup: CDR1 SGHTA, CDR2 FQGNSA. This CDR3 spans 16 amino acids. CDR3 nucleotides: TGTGCTAATCAGCTCGGGGGGACAGGGGCCGCCGGGGAGCTGTTTTTT. This codes for CANQLGGTGAAGELFF. Supplemented by reference TRBV7-2 and TRBJ2-2, the full variable domain reads GAGVSQSPSNKVTEKGKDVELRCDPISGHTALYWYRQSLGQGLEFLIYFQGNSAPDKSGLPSDRFSAERTGGSVSTLTIQRTQQEDSAVYLCANQLGGTGAAGELFFGEGSRLTVL.

Concerning this clone itself: This sample includes further DNA sequences coding for the same CDR3. The V and J genes are TRBV5-1 and TRBJ2-5; D is uncertain. Deletions cut 0 bases from V and 1 base from J, with 4 bases between. Germline V lookup: CDR1 SGHRS, CDR2 YFSETQ. The CDR3 spans 13 residues. The CDR3 DNA sequence: TGCGCCAGCAGCTTGGGCCGCCAAGAGACCCAGTACTTC. Protein sequence: CASSLGRQETQYF.

This clone was found a few times. The chain has TRBV7-2 and TRBJ2-7; the match to TRBD1 covers 7 bases. This CDR3 is 15 amino acids long. The germline V gene encodes CDR1 SGHTA and CDR2 FQGNSA. Losses at the gene ends were 0 bases for V and 4 bases for J; bases not matched to a gene: 6. The CDR3 is CASSLAGTDPYEQYF. The CDR3, as DNA: TGTGCCAGCAGCTTAGCAGGGACAGACCCTTACGAGCAGTACTTC.

The chain is built from TRBV29-1 and TRBJ2-5; 9 bases are a match to TRBD2. Germline assignment: CDR1 SQVTM and CDR2 ANQGSEA. This CDR3 has 14 residues. The junction had 4 bases not matched to a gene; V was cut back by 1 base and J by 4 bases. The CDR3 region has the DNA TGCAGCGTTGAAGGCGGGAGGGTAGGAGAGACCCAGTACTTC. Residues: CSVEGGRVGETQYF.

This clone was found a few times. Additional DNA sequences in this sample encode the identical CDR3. This chain uses TRBV6-1 with TRBJ2-6; D remains unclear. The germline CDR1 and CDR2 sequences are MNHNS and SASEGT. Trimming removed 6 bases at V and 0 bases at J, with 3 bases between. CDR3 length equals 13 residues. This CDR3 reads CASSGSGANVLTF. CDR3 bases: TGTGCCAGCAGCGGCTCTGGGGCCAACGTCCTGACTTTC.

The chain joins TRBV4-3 to TRBJ2-7; TRBD1 aligns across 9 bases. The CDR3 extends over 15 amino acids. Trimming took 0 bases from V and 4 from J; bases not matched to a gene: 4. From germline, CDR1 is LGHNA and CDR2 YSLEER. CDR3 in amino acids: CASSQDGTGPYEQYF. As DNA, the CDR3 is TGCGCCAGCAGCCAAGATGGGACAGGGCCTTACGAGCAGTACTTC.

This chain links TRBV5-6 with TRBJ2-5; the D gene is possibly TRBD1 (6 bases). Per germline, CDR1 SGHDT and CDR2 YYEEEE. This CDR3 region has 15 residues. Trimming cost V 3 bases and J 5 bases, with 17 bases left between them. CDR3 nucleotides: TGTGCCAGCAGCTGGGGGCCGAAGGGGGTCGAGACCCAGTACTTC. Protein sequence: CASSWGPKGVETQYF.

The V call is TRBV28, the J call TRBJ2-5, with 7 bases fitting TRBD1. V lost 6 bases and J lost 3; bases outside the gene matches: 7. Looked up from germline, CDR1 is MDHEN and CDR2 is SYDVKM. The CDR3 spans 14 residues. CDR3 in DNA: TGTGCCAGCAGCAGTTCGGGGACAGAAGAGACCCAGTACTTC. It codes for CASSSSGTEETQYF.

This chain joins TRBV5-6 and TRBJ2-3; possible D gene TRBD2, 5 bases. Germline V CDR1 and CDR2: SGHDT, YYEEEE. The CDR3 sequence is 16 residues long. Trimming removed 4 bases from V and 4 bases from J, with 19 bases in between. DNA of the CDR3: TGTGCCAGCAGCCGACGCCAGACTAACGTGGCAGATACGCAGTATTTT. It encodes CASSRRQTNVADTQYF.

Regarding this clone: This sample also contains other DNA sequences that code for the same CDR3. This rearrangement joins TRBV28 to TRBJ1-5; D remains ambiguous. This CDR3 has 15 residues. From germline, CDR1 is MDHEN and CDR2 SYDVKM. Deletions cut 5 bases from V and 0 bases from J, with 11 bases between. CDR3 protein: CASSLAGLSNQPQHF. CDR3 in DNA: TGTGCCAGCAGTCTAGCCGGGCTTAGCAATCAGCCCCAGCATTTT.

This clone was seen more than once but under ten times. The chain uses TRBV5-1 and TRBJ2-7, with D unresolved. The V end lost 0 bases, the J end lost 3 bases, and 7 bases lay between the germline ends. Germline loops: CDR1 SGHRS, CDR2 YFSETQ. The length of the CDR3 is 13 residues. The CDR3 bases are TGCGCCAGCAGCTTGGCCCCCCACTACGAGCAGTACTTC. Translating gives CASSLAPHYEQYF. Full variable domain (rest looked up from reference TRBV5-1 and TRBJ2-7): KAGVTQTPRYLIKTRGQQVTLSCSPISGHRSVSWYQQTPGQGLQFLFEYFSETQRNKGNFPGRFSGRQFSNSRSEMNVSTLELGDSALYLCASSLAPHYEQYFGPGTRLTVT.

This clone was detected a few times. The chain links TRBV28 to TRBJ2-1, with 8 bases lining up with TRBD2. Trimming took 2 bases from V and 3 from J; bases not matched to a gene: 6. Germline loops: CDR1 MDHEN, CDR2 SYDVKM. The CDR3 has 16 amino acids. Here the CDR3 DNA reads TGTGCCAGCAGTTTAAAACGACTAGCGTACTACAATGAGCAGTTCTTC. It encodes CASSLKRLAYYNEQFF.

This clone was seen a handful of times. The chain is built from TRBV5-4 and TRBJ2-3, with 7 bases matching TRBD1. The CDR3 contains 13 residues. V gave up 4 bases and J gave up 4 bases; unmatched junction bases: 3. Germline CDR1 and CDR2: SGHNT and YYREEE (reference sequence). CDR3: CASSGDSSDTQYF. CDR3 bases: TGTGCCAGCAGCGGGGACAGTTCAGATACGCAGTATTTT.